The 9 T cell receptor beta chains given below trace back to one sample, sequenced in a study of blood T cell repertoires in COVID-19. Method: immunoSEQ multiplex PCR; TCRdb's copy keeps in-frame clones and lacks some. The sample lists approximately 92,000 clones; just under 85% were seen once. Sequenced: peripheral blood. The receptors derive from a man aged 45-60 years with acute or convalescent COVID-19.

J is TRBJ2-2 and V is TRBV9, with D possibly being TRBD2 (5 bases). The V and J ends lost 5 bases and 7 bases respectively, with 9 bases between them. The CDR3 contains 12 residues. From germline, CDR1 is SGDLS and CDR2 YYNGEE. CDR3 sequence: CASSPRGGELFF. In nucleotides, the CDR3 is TGTGCCAGCAGTCCCCGGGGCGGGGAGCTGTTTTTT.

This chain connects TRBV5-8 to TRBJ1-4; D gene uncertain. V lost 0 bases and J lost 8, with 8 bases in between. This CDR3 comprises 13 residues. Germline V gene sequence: CDR1 SGHTS, CDR2 YDEGEE. The chain's CDR3 is CASSLARIEKLFF. The CDR3 DNA reads TGTGCCAGCAGCTTGGCCAGAATCGAAAAACTGTTTTTT.

This clone has only one observation. The chain uses TRBV7-3 and TRBJ2-1, with a possible D match to TRBD2 (5 bases). This CDR3 comprises 14 residues. V was cut by 5 bases and J by 4 bases, with 12 bases left in between. The germline gives CDR1 SGHTA, CDR2 FQGTGA. CDR3 region: CASSPDLKYNEQFF. CDR3 DNA: TGTGCCAGCAGCCCGGACTTGAAATACAATGAGCAGTTCTTC.

The chain has TRBV24-1 and TRBJ2-1; D may be TRBD1 (6 bases). V shed 4 bases and J shed 7 bases, with 10 bases lying between them. The CDR3 has 13 residues. Germline V gene data show CDR1 as KGHDR and CDR2 as SFDVKD. The CDR3 DNA reads TGTGCCACCAGTGAGGGGACAATGAATGAGCAGTTCTTC. Encoded protein: CATSEGTMNEQFF.

The chain carries TRBV5-6 and TRBJ1-5, with 9 bases identical to TRBD1. The CDR3 has 15 amino acids. Germline CDR1 SGHDT, CDR2 YYEEEE. V lost 4 bases, J lost 6 bases, and 8 bases stayed unmatched. The chain's CDR3 is CASSRGQGVIQPQHF. CDR3 nucleotide sequence: TGTGCCAGCAGCAGGGGACAGGGAGTAATTCAGCCCCAGCATTTT.

The chain carries TRBV10-3 and TRBJ1-5, with a possible D match to TRBD1 (5 bases). In germline, CDR1 is ENHRY, CDR2 SYGVKD. V was trimmed by 2 bases and J by 0 bases, leaving 11 bases between them. The CDR3 extends over 16 amino acids. CDR3 loop: CAISENQGNSNQPQHF. The CDR3 DNA sequence: TGTGCCATCAGTGAGAACCAGGGTAATAGCAATCAGCCCCAGCATTTT.

The chain links TRBV29-1 to TRBJ2-7, with D possibly matching TRBD2 (5 bases). Trimming shortened V by 5 bases and J by 5 bases, and 16 bases separated the two germline ends. The CDR3 spans 13 residues. Germline loops: CDR1 SQVTM, CDR2 ANQGSEA. CDR3 in DNA: TGCAGCGTTACTGGACTCAGCATCAACGAGCAGTACTTC. Encoded protein: CSVTGLSINEQYF.

This rearrangement joins TRBV2 to TRBJ1-1; 10 bases fit TRBD1. The germline gives CDR1 SNHLY, CDR2 FYNNEI. J gave up 0 bases and V 6 bases, and 7 bases lay outside the gene matches. There are 16 residues in the CDR3. In nucleotides, the CDR3 is TGTGCCAGCAGCTCCGGACAGGGGGTTATGAACACTGAAGCTTTCTTT. As protein: CASSSGQGVMNTEAFF.

This chain links TRBV19 with TRBJ2-5, with a weak D call TRBD2 (5 bases). V lost 3 bases and J lost 3, with 5 bases in between. CDR3 size: 12 residues. Germline CDR1 reads LNHDA; CDR2 reads SQIVND (reference sequence). Here the CDR3 DNA reads TGTGCCAGTAGTATGAGGGAAGAGACCCAGTACTTC. Its translation is CASSMREETQYF.